The 27 T cell receptor beta chains below were found in one sample sequenced in a study of blood T cells in healthy people across ages. Next came a second PCR, run for about 6 to 11 cycles, which used a sample-barcoded 5' primer along with a J-beta primer mix. Each CDR3 protein gets one entry after TCRdb re-called the 5' RACE reads with MiXCR. The sample has fewer than 2 million distinct CDR3 sequences; more than 35% are singletons. Sequencing was done on a sample of blood. Receptor source: a human donor in good health.

The chain uses TRBV20-1 and TRBJ2-3; D perhaps matches TRBD1 (5 bases). Germline CDR1 and CDR2: DFQATT and SNEGSKA (reference sequence). The ends were cut back, 5 bases at V and 2 bases at J, with 11 bases in the middle. This CDR3 contains 13 residues. The DNA of the CDR3 is TGCAGTGCTCCCGACAGATACACAGATACGCAGTATTTT. It yields the protein CSAPDRYTDTQYF.

The chain has TRBV19 and TRBJ2-4; unclear D gene. The end of the DNA fits TRBJ2-7 better, so the J call may be wrong. The CDR3 contains 15 residues. CDR1 LNHDA and CDR2 SQIVND come from the germline V gene (reference sequence). As DNA, the CDR3 is TGTGCCAGTAGTATGGGCACCGAACTTGTCTACGAGCAGTACTTC. Translated: CASSMGTELVYEQYF.

The chain is built from TRBV28 and TRBJ2-7; 10 positions agree with TRBD2. Germline V gene sequence: CDR1 MDHEN, CDR2 SYDVKM. This CDR3 region has 16 residues. V shed 6 bases, J shed 3 bases, and the junction held 11 bases outside the gene matches. The CDR3 coding sequence is TGTGCCAGCAGGGGGGGGCTAGCGGGGGACCTCTACGAGCAGTACTTC. Protein product: CASRGGLAGDLYEQYF.

The rearrangement joins TRBV29-1 to TRBJ2-1; the D gene could be TRBD1 or TRBD2 (6 bases each). This CDR3 contains 15 residues. The V and J ends lost 7 bases and 10 bases respectively, with 26 bases between them. Per germline, CDR1 SQVTM and CDR2 ANQGSEA. CDR3 DNA: TGCAGCGCCGGGGGAAACCGGGACACCAAGGACGAGCAGTTCTTC. It codes for CSAGGNRDTKDEQFF.

This clonotype was observed a few times. The chain couples TRBV5-1 to TRBJ2-4; 10 bases align to TRBD1. V lost 4 bases, J lost 1 base, and 14 bases stayed unmatched. Germline assignment: CDR1 SGHRS and CDR2 YFSETQ. This CDR3 region has 19 residues. DNA for the CDR3: TGCGCCAGCAGCGCCCACGACAGGGGGCAACCAGTTGCCAAAAACATTCAGTACTTC. Translated: CASSAHDRGQPVAKNIQYF.

The table lists this clonotype with a few counts. This chain links TRBV4-1 with TRBJ2-5, with a weak D call TRBD2 (6 bases). The CDR3 runs 16 residues. Germline assignment: CDR1 MGHRA and CDR2 YSYEKL. V was pared by 1 base and J by 2 bases, with 14 bases between. The CDR3 reads CASSQVGRSVQETQYF. CDR3 in DNA: TGCGCCAGCAGCCAAGTTGGGAGGAGTGTTCAAGAGACCCAGTACTTC.

A single count supports this clonotype. The chain uses TRBV7-2 and TRBJ1-5, with D perhaps TRBD1 (5 bases). The CDR3 loop spans 14 amino acids. CDR1 is SGHTA, CDR2 FQGNSA, per germline. V was clipped by 3 bases and J by 7 bases, with 13 bases between them. The CDR3 DNA follows: TGTGCCAGCAGCTTGGTTGTGGGGGAGCAGCCCCAGCATTTT. Translated: CASSLVVGEQPQHF. Full variable domain (rest looked up from reference TRBV7-2 and TRBJ1-5): GAGVSQSPSNKVTEKGKDVELRCDPISGHTALYWYRQSLGQGLEFLIYFQGNSAPDKSGLPSDRFSAERTGGSVSTLTIQRTQQEDSAVYLCASSLVVGEQPQHFGDGTRLSIL.

The chain recombines TRBV20-1 with TRBJ2-7; D uncertain. The CDR3 has 13 amino acids. V shed 6 bases and J shed 2 bases, with 14 bases lying between them. Germline V gene lookup returns CDR1 DFQATT and CDR2 SNEGSKA (reference sequence). CDR3 loop: CSARSTEAYEQYF. The CDR3 DNA reads TGCAGTGCCAGAAGTACCGAAGCCTACGAGCAGTACTTC.

The genes are TRBV6-2 or TRBV6-3 and TRBJ2-7; tentatively, D is TRBD1 (6 bases). The CDR3 runs to 11 residues. V lost 5 bases to trimming and J lost 7 bases, with 9 bases between them. In germline, CDR1 is MNHEY, CDR2 SVGEGT. The CDR3 coding sequence is TGTGCCAGCAGTAAAGGACAGGAGCAGTACTTC. Translation gives CASSKGQEQYF.

The chain is built from TRBV4-1 and TRBJ2-4; D perhaps matches TRBD2 (5 bases). V shed 1 base and J shed 2 bases, with 12 bases lying between them. CDR1 MGHRA and CDR2 YSYEKL come from the germline V gene. The CDR3 contains 16 residues. The CDR3 DNA follows: TGCGCCAGCAGCCAAGGTGCGGGCCAATCCAAAAACATTCAGTACTTC. The encoded protein is CASSQGAGQSKNIQYF.

As regards this clonotype: A much larger clone lies one base from this, so it may be a read error. V and J are TRBV20-1 and TRBJ2-7; 12 nucleotides align to TRBD2. With V trimmed by 1 base and J by 0 bases, 1 base remained unmatched. This CDR3 spans 15 amino acids. Per germline, CDR1 DFQATT and CDR2 SNEGSKA (reference sequence). The CDR3 loop reads CSARGTSGNSYEQYF. CDR3 DNA: TGCAGTGCTAGAGGGACTAGCGGGAACTCCTACGAGCAGTACTTC.

The CDR3 here is CASSIRTGHQETQYF. The CDR3 DNA is TGTGCCAGCAGCATTCGGACAGGTCACCAAGAGACCCAGTACTTC. This sequence joins TRBV7-2 and TRBJ2-5; 7 bases line up with TRBD1. V shed 5 bases, J shed 0 bases, and the junction held 6 bases outside the gene matches. Germline V gives CDR1 SGHTA, CDR2 FQGNSA. This CDR3 region has 15 residues.

The rearrangement joins TRBV4-3 to TRBJ1-4, with D unresolved. CDR1 is LGHNA and CDR2 is YSLEER in the germline V gene. The CDR3 has 12 residues. V lost 1 base and J lost 13, with 10 bases in between. DNA of the CDR3: TGCGCCAGCAGCCAAGGGCCGGGATCACTGTTTTTT. This encodes CASSQGPGSLFF.

This clonotype was counted between two and nine times. The chain carries TRBV9 and TRBJ2-3; weak D call: TRBD1 (5 bases). CDR1 SGDLS and CDR2 YYNGEE come from the germline V gene. There are 13 residues in the CDR3. V lost 1 base to trimming and J lost 3 bases, with 6 bases between them. CDR3 residues: CASSVWTTDTQYF. The CDR3 nucleotides are TGTGCCAGCAGCGTATGGACAACAGATACGCAGTATTTT.

This rearrangement joins TRBV12-3 or TRBV12-4 to TRBJ1-1, with TRBD1 matching 7 bases. The trim removed 6 bases at V and 6 bases at J, leaving 7 bases unmatched. The CDR3 covers 13 residues. CDR3 DNA: TGTGCCAGCAGACCCCCAGGGGGACCTGAAGCTTTCTTT. Protein product: CASRPPGGPEAFF.

The chain couples TRBV3-1 to TRBJ2-5; D tentatively reads TRBD1 or TRBD2 (6 bases each). The germline V and J ends were trimmed by 1 base and 2 bases, with 14 bases remaining between them. Germline lookup yields CDR1 LGHDT and CDR2 YNNKEL (reference sequence). This CDR3 is 16 amino acids long. The CDR3 DNA follows: TGTGCCAGCAGCCAAGGGTGGGGGGCTGGGCAAGAGACCCAGTACTTC. It specifies CASSQGWGAGQETQYF.

In its sample, this clonotype was seen a few times. The J gene is TRBJ2-5, the V gene TRBV3-1; D uncertain. In germline, CDR1 is LGHDT, CDR2 YNNKEL (reference sequence). Trimming removed 4 bases at V and 0 bases at J, with 12 bases between. This CDR3 has 15 amino acids. The CDR3 protein is CASSRSGLYQETQYF. The CDR3 DNA reads TGTGCCAGCAGCCGTTCGGGTCTGTACCAAGAGACCCAGTACTTC.

The chain is built from TRBV9 and TRBJ2-3; the D gene could be TRBD1 or TRBD2 (7 bases each). The ends were cut back, 4 bases at V and 2 bases at J, with 17 bases in the middle. There are 16 residues in the CDR3. Germline CDR1 is SGDLS and CDR2 is YYNGEE. CDR3 amino acids: CASSPRGGSNTDTQYF. For the CDR3, the DNA is TGTGCCAGCAGCCCCAGGGGGGGGTCTAACACAGATACGCAGTATTTT.

This clonotype was recorded a few times. The chain employs TRBV7-2 and TRBJ2-5, with 7 bases fitting TRBD2. The J call could be wrong; TRBJ2-7 is a better fit for the DNA end. Germline V gene lookup returns CDR1 SGHTA and CDR2 FQGNSA. The CDR3 has 14 residues. The DNA for the CDR3 is TGTGCCAGCAGCTTAAGGCGGGGGAGCAACGAGCAGTACTTC. Translation: CASSLRRGSNEQYF.

The CDR3 reads CASSLDSWSSEQYF. CDR3 DNA sequence: TGCGCCAGCAGCTTGGATAGTTGGAGTTCCGAGCAGTACTTC. The V gene is TRBV5-1, the J gene TRBJ2-7; D gene uncertain. CDR1 is SGHRS, CDR2 YFSETQ, per germline. V dropped 0 bases and J dropped 6 bases, with 13 bases sitting between them. There are 14 residues in the CDR3.

The V call is TRBV12-3 or TRBV12-4, the J call TRBJ1-5; TRBD1 is a possible D gene (6 bases). CDR3 length: 15 amino acids. The V and J ends lost 5 bases and 5 bases respectively, with 16 bases between them. CDR3 DNA sequence: TGTGCCAGCAGTCCCGGACAGCTTCTCTATCAGCCCCAGCATTTT. Amino acid sequence: CASSPGQLLYQPQHF.

In its sample, this clonotype was seen a few times. This rearrangement joins TRBV11-3 to TRBJ2-3, with D possibly called TRBD1 or TRBD2 (5 bases each). The CDR3 extends over 13 amino acids. The germline V gene encodes CDR1 SGHNT and CDR2 YENEEA. V gave up 5 bases and J gave up 10 bases, with 16 bases separating them. CDR3 coding DNA: TGTGCCAGCAGCCCGGACCCCGGGACGGCGCAGTATTTT. It yields the protein CASSPDPGTAQYF.

This clonotype was seen only a few times. The V and J genes are TRBV3-1 and TRBJ2-7, with TRBD2 matching 8 bases. Germline trimming cut 4 bases from V and 6 bases from J; bases unmatched to any gene: 11. The CDR3 has 15 amino acids. Germline V gives CDR1 LGHDT, CDR2 YNNKEL (reference sequence). CDR3 sequence: CASSLQTRGGGEQYF. The CDR3 DNA is TGTGCCAGCAGCCTCCAGACCCGGGGGGGCGGCGAGCAGTACTTC.

This clonotype was counted between two and nine times. CDR3 region: CASTTGTGYDNEQFF. CDR3 DNA: TGTGCCAGCACTACCGGGACAGGTTACGACAATGAGCAGTTCTTC. V is TRBV11-1 and J is TRBJ2-1, with 8 bases that match TRBD1. There are 15 residues in the CDR3. V shed 7 bases and J 5 bases; nucleotides not matched to a gene: 10. Looked up from germline, CDR1 is SGHAT and CDR2 is FQDESV (reference sequence).

This clonotype appeared a few times. The rearrangement joins TRBV6-1 to TRBJ1-5; no clear D gene. The CDR3 loop spans 15 amino acids. V dropped 7 bases and J dropped 0 bases, with 13 bases sitting between them. CDR1 MNHNS and CDR2 SASEGT come from the germline V gene. The CDR3 is CASTGLLLSNQPQHF. CDR3 nucleotide sequence: TGTGCCAGCACCGGACTGTTGCTTAGCAATCAGCCCCAGCATTTT.

The chain uses TRBV20-1 and TRBJ2-7; 9 nucleotides agree with TRBD2. J gave up 3 bases and V 2 bases, and 8 bases lay outside the gene matches. The CDR3 is 15 amino acids. Germline V gene data show CDR1 as DFQATT and CDR2 as SNEGSKA (reference sequence). The CDR3 reads CSARPLAGGFYEQYF. As DNA, the CDR3 is TGCAGTGCTAGACCACTAGCGGGTGGATTCTACGAGCAGTACTTC.

This chain joins TRBV6-1 and TRBJ1-1, with a weak D call TRBD1 (5 bases). The CDR3 sequence is 16 residues long. Deletions cut 7 bases from V and 1 base from J, with 19 bases between. Looked up from germline, CDR1 is MNHNS and CDR2 is SASEGT. This chain's CDR3 is CASTDPRQNTNTEAFF. CDR3 DNA sequence: TGTGCCAGCACCGACCCGCGACAGAATACGAACACTGAAGCTTTCTTT.